The 30 T cell receptor beta chains reported below all come from one sample, sequenced in a study of regulatory T cells in long-lasting Graves disease. Library construction for TCR beta used iRepertoire HTBI primers and Arm-PCR of CDR3 regions. TCRdb reprocessed the multiplex PCR reads via MiXCR and lists one record per CDR3 protein. The data contain approximately 470,000 distinct CDR3 sequences, about a fifth of them singletons. Noted time point: persistent/refractory GD, antithyroid drugs over 5 years with positive TRAb. Extracted RNA from PBMCs served as the source of the TCR library. The sequencing here drew on peripheral blood mononuclear cells (PBMCs), taken when the disease was refractory, from a patient treated with antithyroid drugs. The receptors were gathered from a female donor with Graves disease.

In its sample, this clonotype was seen a few times. J is TRBJ2-1 and V is TRBV6-5, with a possible D match to TRBD2 (6 bases). The germline CDR1 and CDR2 sequences are MNHEY and SVGAGI. V was shortened by 2 bases and J by 2 bases, with 10 bases between the two germline ends. The CDR3 runs to 15 residues. The DNA for the CDR3 is TGTGCCAGCAGTTACACTAGCTCCCCCTACAATGAGCAGTTCTTC. Amino acids: CASSYTSSPYNEQFF.

This chain uses TRBV29-1 with TRBJ2-5; D might be TRBD1 or TRBD2, each matching 8 bases. From germline, CDR1 is SQVTM and CDR2 ANQGSEA. This CDR3 comprises 18 residues. V was pared by 7 bases and J by 3 bases, with 30 bases between. The CDR3 spells CSARQGPAGDSGKETQYF. The DNA for the CDR3 is TGCAGCGCTCGACAGGGGCCGGCTGGGGATAGCGGGAAAGAGACCCAGTACTTC. The full variable domain, with the rest looked up from reference TRBV29-1 and TRBJ2-5, is SAVISQKPSRDICQRGTSLTIQCQVDSQVTMMFWYRQQPGQSLTLIATANQGSEATYESGFVIDKFPISRPNLTFSTLTVSNMSPEDSSIYLCSARQGPAGDSGKETQYFGPGTRLLVL.

This clonotype came up many times. The gene calls are TRBV12-3 or TRBV12-4 and TRBJ2-5; 7 nucleotides match TRBD1. This CDR3 contains 16 residues. Losses at the gene ends were 5 bases for V and 1 base for J; bases not matched to a gene: 10. The CDR3 DNA is TGTGCCAGCAGTCCTCCCTGGGGGACAGCCCAAGAGACCCAGTACTTC. Protein: CASSPPWGTAQETQYF.

The count of this clonotype is one. This may be a read error: a much more frequent sequence differs by one nucleotide. The chain couples TRBV3-1 to TRBJ2-5; D assignment may be TRBD1 or TRBD2 (6 bases each). In germline, CDR1 is LGHDT, CDR2 YNNKEL (reference sequence). The CDR3 covers 14 residues. The germline V and J ends were trimmed by 3 bases and 5 bases, with 13 bases remaining between them. The CDR3 DNA sequence: TGTGCCAGCAGCCACTGGGGGCGGGACGAGACCCAGTACTTC. Protein sequence: CASSHWGRDETQYF.

This clonotype showed up many times. This sequence joins TRBV11-2 and TRBJ2-7; tentatively, D is TRBD1 (5 bases). Trimming removed 2 bases from V and 7 bases from J, with 15 bases in between. CDR1 is SGHAT, CDR2 FQNNGV, per germline. The CDR3 extends over 14 amino acids. The CDR3 loop is CASSLNRRSGEQYF. DNA for the CDR3: TGTGCCAGCAGCTTAAACCGAAGGTCAGGGGAGCAGTACTTC.

The chain carries TRBV28 and TRBJ1-1; D unclear. Between the trimmed V and J ends, which lost 7 bases and 1 base, there was a span of 10 bases. There are 13 residues in the CDR3. Germline V gene data show CDR1 as MDHEN and CDR2 as SYDVKM. The CDR3 region is CASTLTGNTEAFF. Written as DNA, the CDR3 is TGTGCCAGCACCCTGACGGGGAACACTGAAGCTTTCTTT.

This clonotype was detected a few times. The chain recombines TRBV9 with TRBJ1-4; TRBD1 might be the D (5 bases). CDR1 is SGDLS, CDR2 YYNGEE, per germline. This CDR3 has 16 amino acids. Trimming pared 4 bases from V and 0 bases from J, leaving 13 bases between. The CDR3 loop reads CASSLKWGATNEKLFF. The CDR3 nucleotides are TGTGCCAGCAGCCTCAAGTGGGGCGCAACTAATGAAAAACTGTTTTTT.

The CDR3 DNA sequence: TGTGCCAGCAGTTTTCTGACAGTCGCGAACACCGGGGAGCTGTTTTTT. Translated: CASSFLTVANTGELFF. This chain joins TRBV27 and TRBJ2-2, with a weak D call TRBD1 (5 bases). Trimming left V 3 bases short and J 0 bases short, with 11 bases between. CDR3 size: 16 residues. CDR1 MNHEY and CDR2 SMNVEV come from the germline V gene (reference sequence).

CDR3 sequence: CASSFAQSSYNEQFF. CDR3 DNA sequence: TGTGCCAGCAGCTTCGCACAGAGCTCCTACAATGAGCAGTTCTTC. The chain couples TRBV7-2 to TRBJ2-1; D remains ambiguous. Germline V gene lookup returns CDR1 SGHTA and CDR2 FQGNSA. CDR3 length equals 15 residues. Deletions cut 3 bases from V and 0 bases from J, with 9 bases between.

The CDR3 reads CSARTVNTEAFF. Here the CDR3 DNA reads TGCAGTGCTAGGACCGTGAACACTGAAGCTTTCTTT. The chain is built from TRBV20-1 and TRBJ1-1; no firm D call. V was shortened by 3 bases and J by 0 bases, with 5 bases between the two germline ends. Germline CDR1 reads DFQATT; CDR2 reads SNEGSKA (reference sequence). This CDR3 is built from 12 residues.

As concerns this clonotype: A much larger clone lies a single base off, so this may be a read error. The rearrangement links TRBV6-1 to TRBJ1-6; D gene uncertain. The CDR3 contains 15 residues. CDR1 and CDR2 from the germline V gene are MNHNS and SASEGT. The CDR3 sequence is CASRTFGRDNSPPHF. The CDR3 nucleotides are TGTGCCAGCAGGACATTCGGCAGAGATAATTCACCCCCCCACTTT.

The genes are TRBV10-3 and TRBJ1-2, with D possibly being TRBD1 (6 bases). CDR3 length: 17 residues. V was trimmed by 7 bases and J by 4 bases, leaving 25 bases between them. Germline V CDR1 and CDR2: ENHRY, SYGVKD. The CDR3 coding sequence is TGTGCCATCACCTCTCCAAGGGGGGAAGGAAGGGCCTATGGCTACACCTTC. Translation gives CAITSPRGEGRAYGYTF.

The chain employs TRBV28 and TRBJ2-1, with TRBD2 identical over 7 bases. Germline CDR1 MDHEN, CDR2 SYDVKM. CDR3 size: 14 residues. V gave up 10 bases and J gave up 4 bases; unmatched junction bases: 10. The CDR3 loop reads CAILPSGIYNEQFF. The CDR3 nucleotides read TGTGCCATCCTCCCTAGCGGAATATACAATGAGCAGTTCTTC. The full variable domain, completed using reference TRBV28 and TRBJ2-1, is DVKVTQSSRYLVKRTGEKVFLECVQDMDHENMFWYRQDPGLGLRLIYFSYDVKMKEKGDIPEGYSVSREKKERFSLILESASTNQTSMYLCAILPSGIYNEQFFGPGTRLTVL.

V and J are TRBV5-1 and TRBJ2-4; TRBD2 agrees at 7 bases. The CDR3 has 20 amino acids. V was pared by 5 bases and J by 0 bases, with 20 bases of the junction left unmatched. Germline V gene data show CDR1 as SGHRS and CDR2 as YFSETQ. CDR3 region: CASRPGLGLNSPLAKNIQYF. For the CDR3, the DNA is TGCGCCAGCAGACCCGGACTAGGCCTAAACTCGCCTCTAGCCAAAAACATTCAGTACTTC.

This clonotype was counted at least ten times. The V gene is TRBV11-2, the J gene TRBJ1-5; D uncertain. Germline-derived CDR1 and CDR2 are SGHAT and FQNNGV. The CDR3 sequence is 14 residues long. Trimming removed 3 bases at V and 1 base at J, with 7 bases between. Written as DNA, the CDR3 is TGTGCCAGCAGCTTGACACCAAGCAATCAGCCCCAGCATTTT. It encodes CASSLTPSNQPQHF.

A few counts support this clonotype. This chain connects TRBV18 to TRBJ2-5; the D gene is possibly TRBD1 (5 bases). This CDR3 spans 13 amino acids. V was trimmed by 3 bases and J by 5 bases, leaving 10 bases between them. Germline lookup yields CDR1 KGHSH and CDR2 LQKENI. The DNA for the CDR3 is TGTGCCAGCTCACCGTATCCAGGGGAGACCCAGTACTTC. This translates into CASSPYPGETQYF.

The chain links TRBV4-1 to TRBJ1-1; 7 nucleotides agree with TRBD1. CDR3 length: 16 residues. In germline, CDR1 is MGHRA, CDR2 YSYEKL. Unmatched junction bases numbered 5, after V lost 1 base and J lost 0 bases. As DNA, the CDR3 is TGCGCCAGCAGCCAAGTCCCGGGACAGATGAACACTGAAGCTTTCTTT. Protein: CASSQVPGQMNTEAFF.

The V gene is TRBV28, the J gene TRBJ2-7; D is ambiguous. This CDR3 comprises 17 residues. V was trimmed by 2 bases and J by 0 bases, leaving 17 bases between them. Germline-derived CDR1 and CDR2 are MDHEN and SYDVKM. Here the CDR3 DNA reads TGTGCCAGCAGTTTAATGCTAGGAAGCCGGAGCTCCTACGAGCAGTACTTC. As protein: CASSLMLGSRSSYEQYF.

The table lists this clonotype with many counts. The V gene is TRBV19, the J gene TRBJ2-7, with 13 bases fitting TRBD2. V trimming: 2 bases; J trimming: 5 bases; junction bases outside the gene matches: 6. Germline CDR1 is LNHDA and CDR2 is SQIVND (reference sequence). This CDR3 region has 16 residues. The CDR3 nucleotides read TGTGCCAGTAGTATACTCGGGACTAGCGGGACCCACGAGCAGTACTTC. It specifies CASSILGTSGTHEQYF. Full variable domain (remainder filled in from reference TRBV19 and TRBJ2-7): DGGITQSPKYLFRKEGQNVTLSCEQNLNHDAMYWYRQDPGQGLRLIYYSQIVNDFQKGDIAEGYSVSREKKESFPLTVTSAQKNPTAFYLCASSILGTSGTHEQYFGPGTRLTVT.

This clonotype came up a few times. This CDR3 reads CAWSWLAGDTGELFF. CDR3 coding DNA: TGTGCCTGGAGTTGGCTAGCGGGAGACACCGGGGAGCTGTTTTTT. V and J are TRBV30 and TRBJ2-2, with TRBD2 matching 10 bases. This CDR3 has 15 amino acids. V was pared by 2 bases and J by 3 bases, with 3 bases of the junction left unmatched. Germline values: CDR1 GTSNPN, CDR2 SVGIG (reference sequence).

This clonotype showed up many times. The chain combines TRBV19 with TRBJ1-5; TRBD1 aligns across 8 bases. CDR1 is LNHDA and CDR2 is SQIVND in the germline V gene (reference sequence). The CDR3 spans 17 residues. The trim removed 2 bases at V and 2 bases at J, leaving 8 bases unmatched. The CDR3 sequence: CASSIWQGASGNQPQHF. CDR3 coding DNA: TGTGCCAGTAGTATATGGCAGGGGGCGAGCGGCAATCAGCCCCAGCATTTT.

The chain employs TRBV3-1 and TRBJ2-7; 10 bases align to TRBD1. The CDR3 has 14 amino acids. The ends lost 4 bases at V and 6 bases at J; junction bases unmatched: 6. Germline-derived CDR1 and CDR2 are LGHDT and YNNKEL (reference sequence). The CDR3 coding sequence is TGTGCCAGCAGCCTCGGGACAGGGGTCGCCGAGCAGTACTTC. It translates to CASSLGTGVAEQYF.

This clonotype was observed a few times. This sequence joins TRBV27 and TRBJ2-7; possible D gene TRBD1, 6 bases. With 4 bases removed from V and 5 bases from J, the gap between germline ends came to 15 bases. The CDR3 extends over 14 amino acids. Germline V lookup: CDR1 MNHEY, CDR2 SMNVEV (reference sequence). The CDR3: CASSYGSPGDEQYF. The CDR3, as DNA: TGTGCCAGCAGTTATGGCAGCCCAGGGGACGAGCAGTACTTC.

The V call is TRBV28, the J call TRBJ1-2, with unresolved D. The ends were cut back, 4 bases at V and 9 bases at J, with 12 bases in the middle. CDR1 is MDHEN and CDR2 is SYDVKM in the germline V gene. The CDR3 has 12 residues. The CDR3 loop reads CASSYRAGSYTF. In nucleotides, the CDR3 is TGTGCCAGCAGTTATAGGGCCGGGAGCTACACCTTC.

The sample holds a few counts of this clonotype. V usage is TRBV27 and J usage is TRBJ2-7, with TRBD2 matching over 7 bases. CDR3 length: 14 amino acids. The germline gives CDR1 MNHEY, CDR2 SMNVEV (reference sequence). Trimming took 2 bases from V and 4 from J; bases not matched to a gene: 5. For the CDR3, the DNA is TGTGCCAGCAGTTTAGCGGGAGCTGATTACGAGCAGTACTTC. It codes for CASSLAGADYEQYF.

This clonotype was counted once. This chain connects TRBV5-1 to TRBJ1-1; D ambiguous. This CDR3 has 15 amino acids. The V and J ends lost 0 bases and 5 bases respectively, with 14 bases between them. CDR1 and CDR2 (germline): SGHRS, YFSETQ. The CDR3 loop is CASSLAGGSETEAFF. The CDR3, as DNA: TGCGCCAGCAGCTTGGCGGGCGGGTCGGAGACTGAAGCTTTCTTT.

This clonotype was seen ten or more times. The chain links TRBV28 to TRBJ1-1, with TRBD1 matching over 9 bases. The germline gives CDR1 MDHEN, CDR2 SYDVKM. V shed 6 bases, J shed 1 base, and the junction held 6 bases outside the gene matches. CDR3 length: 15 residues. The CDR3 DNA reads TGTGCCAGCAGGCCGTCGACAGGGGGGAACACTGAAGCTTTCTTT. Translating gives CASRPSTGGNTEAFF.

The V gene is TRBV13, the J gene TRBJ2-5; tentatively, D is TRBD2 (6 bases). The CDR3 is 14 residues long. Trimming removed 5 bases at V and 2 bases at J, with 12 bases between. Germline V gene data show CDR1 as PRHDT and CDR2 as FYEKMQ (reference sequence). CDR3 in amino acids: CASSSSGAQETQYF. The CDR3 region has the DNA TGTGCCAGCAGCAGTAGCGGAGCTCAAGAGACCCAGTACTTC.

This clonotype has a count of ten or more. The chain is built from TRBV27 and TRBJ1-1; D gene uncertain. This CDR3 has 14 residues. Germline V gene sequence: CDR1 MNHEY, CDR2 SMNVEV (reference sequence). With 5 bases removed from V and 4 bases from J, the gap between germline ends came to 14 bases. This CDR3 is CASSLGRLATEAFF. CDR3 DNA: TGTGCCAGCAGTCTCGGACGACTTGCCACTGAAGCTTTCTTT.

Note on this clonotype: This may arise from a read error, as a much more abundant clone is one base away. The chain links TRBV2 to TRBJ2-7; D not certain. V was shortened by 0 bases and J by 1 base, with 13 bases between the two germline ends. The CDR3 extends over 16 amino acids. Germline V lookup: CDR1 SNHLY, CDR2 FYNNEI. The CDR3 sequence is CASSEALVGRSYEQYF. The CDR3 DNA sequence: TGTGCCAGCAGTGAAGCGCTTGTAGGACGGTCCTACGAGCAGTACTTC.